This T cell receptor (beta chain) was retrieved from a study of graft-versus-host responses after intestinal transplantation. Turning to the study itself: Each recipient received a multivisceral, liver-intestinal, or isolated intestinal graft. All recipients were given anti-thymocyte globulin induction, and tacrolimus and steroids were then administered for approximately 3 years. Study conclusions and caveats: High graft-versus-host to host-versus-graft clonal ratios were found in allografts of patients who had graft-donor T cell macrochimerism. Marrow from the recipient contained GvH clones, some of which had appeared first in ileum or blood.

On this clone itself: Its antigen is not identified.

Sequencing used immunoSEQ multiplex PCR; TCRdb keeps in-frame clones, though not all of them. Among 80,000 to 100,000 clones listed, almost 90% were seen once. This specimen consisted of unstimulated CD4+ T cells sorted from spleen or lymph node cells, obtained before intestinal transplant. This clonotype originated in a human donor who received an intestinal transplant.

This CDR3 reads CASSLSATGGTEAFF. The DNA of the CDR3 is TGTGCCAGCAGCTTGTCGGCGACAGGGGGCACTGAAGCTTTCTTT. This sequence joins TRBV7-2 and TRBJ1-1, with 9 bases fitting TRBD1. The length of the CDR3 is 15 residues. The V and J ends lost 3 bases and 4 bases, in that order; junction bases with no gene match: 6. Germline loops: CDR1 SGHTA, CDR2 FQGNSA.